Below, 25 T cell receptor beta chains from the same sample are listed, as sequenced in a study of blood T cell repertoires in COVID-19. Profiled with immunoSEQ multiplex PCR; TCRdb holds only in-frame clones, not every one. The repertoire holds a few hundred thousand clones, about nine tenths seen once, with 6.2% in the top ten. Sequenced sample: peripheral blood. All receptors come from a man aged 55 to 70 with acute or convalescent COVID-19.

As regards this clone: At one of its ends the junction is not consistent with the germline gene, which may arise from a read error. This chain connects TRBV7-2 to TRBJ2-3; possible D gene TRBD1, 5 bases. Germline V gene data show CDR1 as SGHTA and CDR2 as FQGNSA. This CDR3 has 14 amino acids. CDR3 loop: CASSWGDVTDTQYF. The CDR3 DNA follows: TGTGCCAGCAGCTGGGGCGATGTCACAGATACACAGTATTTT.

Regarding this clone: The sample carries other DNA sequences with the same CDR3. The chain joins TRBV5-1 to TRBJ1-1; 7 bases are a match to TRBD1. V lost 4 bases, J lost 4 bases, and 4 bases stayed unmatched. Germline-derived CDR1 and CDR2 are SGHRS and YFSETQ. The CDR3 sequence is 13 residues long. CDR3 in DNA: TGCGCCAGCAGCGTAGACAGGGCCACTGAAGCTTTCTTT. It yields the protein CASSVDRATEAFF.

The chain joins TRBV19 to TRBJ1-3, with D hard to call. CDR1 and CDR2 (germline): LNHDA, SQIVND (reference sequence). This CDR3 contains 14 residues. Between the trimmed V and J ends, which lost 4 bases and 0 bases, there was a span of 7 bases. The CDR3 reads CASSTTVSGNTIYF. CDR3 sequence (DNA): TGTGCCAGTAGTACTACAGTCTCTGGAAACACCATATATTTT.

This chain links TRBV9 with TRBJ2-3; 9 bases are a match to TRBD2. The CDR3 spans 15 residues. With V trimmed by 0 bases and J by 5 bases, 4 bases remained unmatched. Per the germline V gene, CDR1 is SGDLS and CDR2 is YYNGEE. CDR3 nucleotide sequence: TGTGCCAGCAGCGTAGTTGTTAGCGGGAGAGATACGCAGTATTTT. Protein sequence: CASSVVVSGRDTQYF.

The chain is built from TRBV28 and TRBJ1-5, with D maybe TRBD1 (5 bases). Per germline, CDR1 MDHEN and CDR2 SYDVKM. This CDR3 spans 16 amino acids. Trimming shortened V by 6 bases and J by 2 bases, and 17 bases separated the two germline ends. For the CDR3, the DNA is TGTGCCAGCAGGCTACAGCAGGGCTCTGGCAATCAGCCCCAGCATTTT. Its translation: CASRLQQGSGNQPQHF.

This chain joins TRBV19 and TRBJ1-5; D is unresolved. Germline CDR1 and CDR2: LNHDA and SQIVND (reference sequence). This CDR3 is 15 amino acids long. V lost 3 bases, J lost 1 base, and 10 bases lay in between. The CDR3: CASSMSDGSNQPQHF. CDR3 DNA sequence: TGTGCCAGTAGTATGTCTGACGGGAGCAATCAGCCCCAGCATTTT.

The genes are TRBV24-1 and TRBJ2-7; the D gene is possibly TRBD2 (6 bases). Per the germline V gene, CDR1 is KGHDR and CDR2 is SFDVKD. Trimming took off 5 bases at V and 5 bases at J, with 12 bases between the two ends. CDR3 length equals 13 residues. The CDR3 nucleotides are TGTGCCACCAGTGCGACTAGGTATGACGAGCAGTACTTC. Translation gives CATSATRYDEQYF.

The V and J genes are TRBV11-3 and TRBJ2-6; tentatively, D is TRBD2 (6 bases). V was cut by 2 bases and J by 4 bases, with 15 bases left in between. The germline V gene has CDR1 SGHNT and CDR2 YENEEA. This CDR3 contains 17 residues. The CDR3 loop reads CASSLFSGGTGANVLTF. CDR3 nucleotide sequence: TGTGCCAGCAGCTTATTTTCTGGGGGGACCGGGGCCAACGTCCTGACTTTC.

This chain's CDR3 is CASSLKDRVSGNTIYF. DNA of the CDR3: TGTGCCAGCAGCCTGAAAGACAGAGTTTCTGGAAACACCATATATTTT. The chain links TRBV5-6 to TRBJ1-3, with D perhaps TRBD1 (5 bases). There are 16 residues in the CDR3. In germline, CDR1 is SGHDT, CDR2 YYEEEE. Trimming removed 4 bases from V and 1 base from J, with 15 bases in between.

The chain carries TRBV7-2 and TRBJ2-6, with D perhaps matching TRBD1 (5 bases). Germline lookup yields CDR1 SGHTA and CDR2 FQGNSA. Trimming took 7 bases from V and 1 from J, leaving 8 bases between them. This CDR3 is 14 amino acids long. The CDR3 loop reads CASTQGSGANVLTF. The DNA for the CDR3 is TGTGCCAGCACCCAGGGATCTGGGGCCAACGTCCTGACTTTC. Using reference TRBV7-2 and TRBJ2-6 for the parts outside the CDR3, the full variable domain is GAGVSQSPSNKVTEKGKDVELRCDPISGHTALYWYRQSLGQGLEFLIYFQGNSAPDKSGLPSDRFSAERTGGSVSTLTIQRTQQEDSAVYLCASTQGSGANVLTFGAGSRLTVL.

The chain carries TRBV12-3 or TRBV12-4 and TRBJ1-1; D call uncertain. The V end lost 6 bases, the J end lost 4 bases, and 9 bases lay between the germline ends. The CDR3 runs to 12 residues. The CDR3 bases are TGTGCCAGCAGCCCCATTAGCACTGAAGCTTTCTTT. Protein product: CASSPISTEAFF.

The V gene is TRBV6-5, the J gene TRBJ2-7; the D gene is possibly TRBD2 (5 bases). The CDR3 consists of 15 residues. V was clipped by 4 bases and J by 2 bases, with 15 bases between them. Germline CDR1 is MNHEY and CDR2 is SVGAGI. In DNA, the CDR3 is TGTGCCAGCAGTTCCTTGCGGAGCGGTACCTACGAGCAGTACTTC. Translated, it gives CASSSLRSGTYEQYF.

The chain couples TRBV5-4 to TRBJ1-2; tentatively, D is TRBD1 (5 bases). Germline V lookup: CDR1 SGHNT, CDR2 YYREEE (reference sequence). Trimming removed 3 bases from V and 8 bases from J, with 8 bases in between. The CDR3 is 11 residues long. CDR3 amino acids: CASSWGDGYTF. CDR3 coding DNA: TGTGCCAGCAGCTGGGGGGACGGCTACACCTTC. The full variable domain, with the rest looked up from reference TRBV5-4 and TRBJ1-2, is ETGVTQSPTHLIKTRGQQVTLRCSSQSGHNTVSWYQQALGQGPQFIFQYYREEENGRGNFPPRFSGLQFPNYSSELNVNALELDDSALYLCASSWGDGYTFGSGTRLTVV.

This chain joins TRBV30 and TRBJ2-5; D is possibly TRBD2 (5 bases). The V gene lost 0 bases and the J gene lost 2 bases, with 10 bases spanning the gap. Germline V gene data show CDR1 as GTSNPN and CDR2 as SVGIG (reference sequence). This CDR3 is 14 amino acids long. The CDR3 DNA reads TGTGCCTGGAGTGTCGGACTGCGGCAAGAGACCCAGTACTTC. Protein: CAWSVGLRQETQYF. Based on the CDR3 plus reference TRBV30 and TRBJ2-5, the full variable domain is SQTIHQWPATLVQPVGSPLSLECTVEGTSNPNLYWYRQAAGRGLQLLFYSVGIGQISSEVPQNLSASRPQDRQFILSSKKLLLSDSGFYLCAWSVGLRQETQYFGPGTRLLVL.

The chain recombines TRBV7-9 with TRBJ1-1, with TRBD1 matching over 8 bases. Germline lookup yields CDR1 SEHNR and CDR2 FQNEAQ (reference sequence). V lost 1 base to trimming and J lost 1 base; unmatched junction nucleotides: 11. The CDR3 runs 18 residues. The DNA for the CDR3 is TGTGCCAGCAGCTTAGGGACAGGGTTGCGAGTGGAGAACACTGAAGCTTTCTTT. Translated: CASSLGTGLRVENTEAFF. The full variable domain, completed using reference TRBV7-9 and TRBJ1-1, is DTGVSQNPRHKITKRGQNVTFRCDPISEHNRLYWYRQTLGQGPEFLTYFQNEAQLEKSRLLSDRFSAERPKGSFSTLEIQRTEQGDSAMYLCASSLGTGLRVENTEAFFGQGTRLTVV.

CDR3 loop: CASSMSGTISGNTIYF. For the CDR3, the DNA is TGTGCCAGTAGTATGTCCGGGACAATCTCAGGAAACACCATATATTTT. The chain combines TRBV19 with TRBJ1-3; D perhaps matches TRBD1 (6 bases). Germline CDR1 reads LNHDA; CDR2 reads SQIVND (reference sequence). CDR3 length equals 16 residues. Deletions cut 3 bases from V and 4 bases from J, with 16 bases between.

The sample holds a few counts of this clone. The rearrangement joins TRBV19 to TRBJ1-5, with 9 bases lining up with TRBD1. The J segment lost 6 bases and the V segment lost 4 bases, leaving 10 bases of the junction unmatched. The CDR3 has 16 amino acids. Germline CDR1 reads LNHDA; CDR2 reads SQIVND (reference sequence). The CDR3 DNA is TGTGCCAGTAGTACCACCGGGACAGGGATCGGTCAGCCCCAGCATTTT. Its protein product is CASSTTGTGIGQPQHF.

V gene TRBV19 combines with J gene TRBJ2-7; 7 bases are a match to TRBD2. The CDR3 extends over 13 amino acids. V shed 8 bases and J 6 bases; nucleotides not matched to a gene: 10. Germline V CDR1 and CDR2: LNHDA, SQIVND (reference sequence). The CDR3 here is CASAAGVLLEQYF. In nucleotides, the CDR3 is TGTGCCAGTGCGGCGGGAGTTCTTCTCGAGCAGTACTTC.

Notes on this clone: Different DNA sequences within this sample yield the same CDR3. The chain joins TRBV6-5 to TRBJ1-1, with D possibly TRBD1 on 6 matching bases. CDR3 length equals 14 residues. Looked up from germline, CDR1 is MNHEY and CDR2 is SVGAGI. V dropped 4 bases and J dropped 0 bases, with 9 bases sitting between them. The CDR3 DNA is TGTGCCAGCAGTTTACCAGGGGTGAACACTGAAGCTTTCTTT. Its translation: CASSLPGVNTEAFF.

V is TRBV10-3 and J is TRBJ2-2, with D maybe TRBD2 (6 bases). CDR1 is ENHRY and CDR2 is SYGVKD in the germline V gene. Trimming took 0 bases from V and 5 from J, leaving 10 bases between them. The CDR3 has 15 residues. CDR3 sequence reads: CAISESRRETGELFF. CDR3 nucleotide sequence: TGTGCCATCAGTGAGTCGAGGCGGGAAACCGGGGAGCTGTTTTTT.

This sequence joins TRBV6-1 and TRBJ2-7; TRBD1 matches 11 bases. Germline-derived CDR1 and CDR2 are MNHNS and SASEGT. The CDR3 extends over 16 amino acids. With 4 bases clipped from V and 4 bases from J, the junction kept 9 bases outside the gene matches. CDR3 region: CASSANVGQGAYEQYF. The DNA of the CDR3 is TGTGCCAGCAGTGCGAACGTCGGACAGGGGGCTTACGAGCAGTACTTC.

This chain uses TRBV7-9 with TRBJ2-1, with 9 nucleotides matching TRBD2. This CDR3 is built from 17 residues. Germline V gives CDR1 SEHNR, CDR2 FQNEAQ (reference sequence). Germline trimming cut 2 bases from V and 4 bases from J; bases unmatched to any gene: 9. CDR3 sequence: CASSLFRREGLYNEQFF. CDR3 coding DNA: TGTGCCAGCAGCTTATTTCGGCGGGAGGGCCTTTACAATGAGCAGTTCTTC.

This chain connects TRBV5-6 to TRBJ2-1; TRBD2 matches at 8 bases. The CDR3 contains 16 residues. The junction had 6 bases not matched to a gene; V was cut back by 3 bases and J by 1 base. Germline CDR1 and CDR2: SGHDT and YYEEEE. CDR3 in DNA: TGTGCCAGCAGCTCAGACGGGACTAGATCCTACAATGAGCAGTTCTTC. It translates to CASSSDGTRSYNEQFF.

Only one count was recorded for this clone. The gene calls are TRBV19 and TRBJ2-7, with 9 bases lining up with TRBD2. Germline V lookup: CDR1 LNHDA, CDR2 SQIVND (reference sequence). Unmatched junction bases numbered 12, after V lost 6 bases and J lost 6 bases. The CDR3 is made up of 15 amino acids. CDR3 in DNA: TGTGCCAGTAGCCTGGGACTAGCCCAGTTCGTCGAGCAGTACTTC. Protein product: CASSLGLAQFVEQYF.

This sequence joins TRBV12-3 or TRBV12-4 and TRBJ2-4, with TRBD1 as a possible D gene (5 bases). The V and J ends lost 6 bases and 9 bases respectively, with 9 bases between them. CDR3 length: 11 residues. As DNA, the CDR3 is TGTGCCAGCAGAACAGGTAGCATTCAGTACTTC. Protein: CASRTGSIQYF.